Below, one TCR beta chain is given with its context. The data derive from a study of shared clonotypes between healthy human individuals. There are 14 residues in the CDR3. Germline CDR1 is SNHLY and CDR2 is FYNNEI. The V and J ends lost 6 bases and 8 bases, in that order; junction bases with no gene match: 7. Sequencing used immunoSEQ multiplex PCR; TCRdb keeps in-frame clones, though not all of them. The table lists about 960,000 clones, 76% of them singletons, with around 1.5% in the top ten. This chain joins TRBV2 and TRBJ2-1, with 10 bases that match TRBD2. Sequenced material: memory CD4+ T cells sorted from blood. Subset in this sample: CD45RA-negative fraction. The TCR comes from a man younger than 35 in good health. CDR3 DNA sequence: TGTGCCAGCAGGATAGCGGGGGGCTATGATGAGCAGTTCTTC. Amino acid sequence: CASRIAGGYDEQFF.